A single sample is the source of the 18 T cell receptor beta chains below, sequenced in a study of shared clonotypes between healthy human individuals. The data were produced by immunoSEQ multiplex PCR, yet TCRdb's version contains in-frame clones alone and is incomplete. The sample shows millions of clones, approximately 94% of them seen only once. Naive CD8 populations comprised CD45RO-negative cells positively selected for CCR7, excluding terminally differentiated effector memory CD45RA+ cells. The sequencing input was naive CD8+ T cells sorted from blood. The source is a man aged 18-30 years in good health.

The chain recombines TRBV15 with TRBJ1-1, with a weak D call TRBD1 (6 bases). In germline, CDR1 is LNHNV, CDR2 YYDKDF (reference sequence). Trimming removed 0 bases at V and 7 bases at J, with 24 bases between. This CDR3 comprises 18 residues. The CDR3 DNA is TGTGCCACCAGCAGAGATCTAGGGATGACAGGTAAAGATGATGAAGCTTTCTTT. Its protein is CATSRDLGMTGKDDEAFF.

This clone showed up just a few times. The chain uses TRBV7-9 and TRBJ1-1, with 7 bases lining up with TRBD1. Germline lookup yields CDR1 SEHNR and CDR2 FQNEAQ (reference sequence). With V trimmed by 5 bases and J by 1 base, 7 bases remained unmatched. The CDR3 extends over 15 amino acids. The CDR3 DNA follows: TGTGCCAGCAGCCCGGCGACAGGGAAGAACACTGAAGCTTTCTTT. It translates to CASSPATGKNTEAFF.

V usage is TRBV6-5 and J usage is TRBJ2-7; 8 bases map to TRBD1. The junction had 9 bases not matched to a gene; V was cut back by 2 bases and J by 3 bases. The CDR3 has 16 residues. CDR1 is MNHEY, CDR2 SVGAGI, per germline. As DNA, the CDR3 is TGTGCCAGCAGTTACGGCCAGCAGGGGGCCGGCTACGAGCAGTACTTC. Encoded protein: CASSYGQQGAGYEQYF.

J is TRBJ2-7 and V is TRBV30; 10 bases line up with TRBD1. CDR3 length: 14 amino acids. Trimming removed 2 bases from V and 6 bases from J; junction bases left unmatched: 7. Germline-derived CDR1 and CDR2 are GTSNPN and SVGIG (reference sequence). CDR3 loop: CAWSFGTGVPEQYF. DNA for the CDR3: TGTGCCTGGAGTTTTGGGACAGGGGTTCCCGAGCAGTACTTC.

This clone was counted once. Since a much larger clone is just one base distant, this may be a read error. The sample has other DNA sequences that encode this CDR3 too. The chain uses TRBV19 and TRBJ1-5; no clear D gene. Trimming removed 3 bases at V and 0 bases at J, with 6 bases between. The CDR3 loop spans 14 amino acids. Looked up from germline, CDR1 is LNHDA and CDR2 is SQIVND (reference sequence). The CDR3 DNA sequence: TGTGCCAGTAGTATGAGGGATAGCAATCAGCCCCAGCATTTT. Its translation is CASSMRDSNQPQHF.

The genes are TRBV6-5 and TRBJ1-1, with a weak D call TRBD1 (5 bases). Trimming left V 4 bases short and J 4 bases short, with 13 bases between. The CDR3 totals 14 residues. Per germline, CDR1 MNHEY and CDR2 SVGAGI. The CDR3 loop reads CASSWGERTTEAFF. In DNA form, the CDR3 reads TGTGCCAGCAGTTGGGGGGAAAGAACCACTGAAGCTTTCTTT.

This chain links TRBV7-9 with TRBJ2-7, with TRBD1 matching over 7 bases. This CDR3 contains 15 residues. V shed 4 bases, J shed 2 bases, and the junction held 8 bases outside the gene matches. Per germline, CDR1 SEHNR and CDR2 FQNEAQ (reference sequence). The CDR3 region is CASSSTRDRPYEQYF. The CDR3 DNA reads as TGTGCCAGCAGCTCTACCCGGGACAGACCCTACGAGCAGTACTTC.

V and J are TRBV4-3 and TRBJ2-7, with D possibly TRBD1 on 6 matching bases. The CDR3 runs to 17 residues. The germline gives CDR1 LGHNA, CDR2 YSLEER. Trimming cost V 3 bases and J 6 bases, with 24 bases left between them. The CDR3 DNA sequence: TGCGCCAGCAGCCAGGATTACCTCCGGGACAATTGGGCCGAGCAGTACTTC. Translating it yields CASSQDYLRDNWAEQYF.

This chain links TRBV2 with TRBJ2-5; TRBD1 is a possible D gene (5 bases). The CDR3 contains 18 residues. V lost 2 bases and J lost 4, with 23 bases in between. Germline assignment: CDR1 SNHLY and CDR2 FYNNEI. In nucleotides, the CDR3 is TGTGCCAGCAGTGAAAGGGGTATTGACCAGGAAGGTTTAGAGACCCAGTACTTC. This codes for CASSERGIDQEGLETQYF.

V gene TRBV4-1 combines with J gene TRBJ1-5; TRBD1 agrees at 7 bases. This CDR3 spans 16 amino acids. Germline V gene sequence: CDR1 MGHRA, CDR2 YSYEKL. V lost 0 bases, J lost 0 bases, and 2 bases stayed unmatched. The CDR3 is CASSQEEGASNQPQHF. DNA of the CDR3: TGCGCCAGCAGCCAAGAGGAGGGGGCTAGCAATCAGCCCCAGCATTTT.

The genes are TRBV4-3 and TRBJ2-1; TRBD2 agrees at 10 bases. The CDR3 runs to 16 residues. Germline V gives CDR1 LGHNA, CDR2 YSLEER. V was clipped by 1 base and J by 12 bases; unmatched bases: 12. CDR3 in DNA: TGCGCCAGCAGCCAAGGGGTCTTACTAGCGGGGATGGGGCAGTTCTTC. Its translation: CASSQGVLLAGMGQFF.

The CDR3 protein is CASSVGAGNEGHLHGYTF. The CDR3 nucleotides read TGTGCCAGCAGTGTCGGGGCAGGGAACGAAGGCCATTTACATGGCTACACCTTC. This sequence joins TRBV27 and TRBJ1-2; the D gene is possibly TRBD1 (5 bases). The CDR3 contains 18 residues. The ends were cut back, 5 bases at V and 6 bases at J, with 28 bases in the middle. Germline V gene data show CDR1 as MNHEY and CDR2 as SMNVEV (reference sequence).

V and J are TRBV28 and TRBJ2-7, with D uncertain. V shed 6 bases and J shed 3 bases, with 18 bases lying between them. This CDR3 region has 15 residues. From germline, CDR1 is MDHEN and CDR2 SYDVKM. The CDR3 nucleotides read TGTGCCAGCAGAAGCGACCGGTCGGGTATCTACGAGCAGTACTTC. It yields the protein CASRSDRSGIYEQYF.

The chain uses TRBV9 and TRBJ1-2, with 10 bases matching TRBD1. Germline lookup yields CDR1 SGDLS and CDR2 YYNGEE. CDR3 size: 15 residues. Losses at the gene ends were 2 bases for V and 8 bases for J; bases not matched to a gene: 9. The CDR3 protein is CASSVSPGQGLGYTF. CDR3 DNA sequence: TGTGCCAGCAGCGTTAGCCCGGGACAGGGGCTCGGCTACACCTTC.

The CDR3 region is CASSYGTSSPLHF. The CDR3 nucleotides read TGTGCCAGCAGTTATGGCACATCTTCACCCCTCCACTTT. The V gene is TRBV6-5, the J gene TRBJ1-6; D is unclear. Deletions cut 3 bases from V and 9 bases from J, with 9 bases between. The CDR3 runs 13 residues. CDR1 and CDR2 (germline): MNHEY, SVGAGI.

The rearrangement joins TRBV27 to TRBJ2-2, with TRBD2 identical over 8 bases. Germline trimming cut 6 bases from V and 4 bases from J; bases unmatched to any gene: 7. The CDR3 sequence is 15 residues long. Looked up from germline, CDR1 is MNHEY and CDR2 is SMNVEV (reference sequence). This CDR3 is CASSPGGPGTGELFF. In DNA form, the CDR3 reads TGTGCCAGCAGCCCGGGGGGGCCGGGCACCGGGGAGCTGTTTTTT.

The chain employs TRBV28 and TRBJ2-7; weak D call: TRBD1 (6 bases). Trimming shortened V by 3 bases and J by 1 base, and 10 bases separated the two germline ends. This CDR3 is 14 amino acids long. Germline CDR1 is MDHEN and CDR2 is SYDVKM. The CDR3 DNA sequence: TGTGCCAGCAGTTTTCGTGGACAGTCCTACGAGCAGTACTTC. It is translated as CASSFRGQSYEQYF.

This chain connects TRBV4-3 to TRBJ2-2; D gene unclear. The CDR3 sequence is 17 residues long. V was cut by 0 bases and J by 0 bases, with 11 bases left in between. Per germline, CDR1 LGHNA and CDR2 YSLEER. CDR3 residues: CASSQEVARPNTGELFF. The CDR3 DNA is TGCGCCAGCAGCCAAGAAGTGGCCAGACCGAACACCGGGGAGCTGTTTTTT.